Below are 26 T cell receptor beta chains sequenced from a single sample in a study of vaccination and CD4 T cells after COVID-19. No cognate antigen is known for these TCRs. Oncomine TCR Beta short-read sequencing was applied to DNA from cultured CD4+ T cells. TCRdb re-called the PCR reads through MiXCR, storing one row per CDR3 protein. This repertoire shows a few thousand distinct CDR3 sequences, about 71% found once; its top ten account for about 39%. The treatment denotes: approximately 11-day PBMC culture with coronavirus spike peptide pools or control peptides (ViraFEST assay). CD4+ T cells of the unexposed donor were collected before the COVID-19 pandemic (2011-2018). Material: CD4+ T cells from blood, cultured in vitro. Every receptor here comes from a human donor in good health.

The chain joins TRBV20-1 to TRBJ2-3, with 7 bases aligning to TRBD2. Germline CDR1 reads DFQATT; CDR2 reads SNEGSKA (reference sequence). The CDR3 sequence is 14 residues long. After removal of 6 bases from V and 6 bases from J, the junction contained 12 bases not matched to a gene. The CDR3 region is CSAGMGGSGDTQYF. The CDR3 DNA sequence: TGCAGTGCGGGGATGGGCGGGAGTGGTGATACGCAGTATTTT.

This chain joins TRBV19 and TRBJ1-1, with TRBD1 matching 8 bases. Losses at the gene ends were 6 bases for V and 0 bases for J; bases not matched to a gene: 12. Germline V lookup: CDR1 LNHDA, CDR2 SQIVND (reference sequence). The CDR3 extends over 17 amino acids. Written as DNA, the CDR3 is TGTGCCAGTAGAGAGGGGTACAGGGGGACTATGAACACTGAAGCTTTCTTT. This gives the protein CASREGYRGTMNTEAFF.

The V and J genes are TRBV6-1 and TRBJ2-2, with TRBD1 matching over 7 bases. The CDR3 extends over 15 amino acids. The junction had 11 bases not matched to a gene; V was cut back by 6 bases and J by 7 bases. Looked up from germline, CDR1 is MNHNS and CDR2 is SASEGT. CDR3 residues: CASSPLTGANGELFF. The CDR3 region has the DNA TGTGCCAGCAGCCCCTTAACAGGGGCAAACGGGGAGCTGTTTTTT.

CDR3 DNA: TGTGCCAGCAGTTACTCGGTCTCTCCTGTCGGGAATCAGCCCCAGCATTTT. This sequence encodes CASSYSVSPVGNQPQHF. The J gene is TRBJ1-5, the V gene TRBV6-5; D ambiguous. Trimming removed 0 bases from V and 4 bases from J, with 16 bases in between. From germline, CDR1 is MNHEY and CDR2 SVGAGI. This CDR3 is 17 amino acids long.

This clonotype was detected only a few times. The chain combines TRBV6-1 with TRBJ1-5, with TRBD1 matching 8 bases. V lost 6 bases to trimming and J lost 6 bases; unmatched junction nucleotides: 10. In germline, CDR1 is MNHNS, CDR2 SASEGT. The CDR3 covers 15 residues. The CDR3 region is CASSWDRSGSQPQHF. CDR3 nucleotide sequence: TGTGCCAGCAGCTGGGACAGGTCGGGGAGTCAGCCCCAGCATTTT.

By its share, this clonotype is large (0.1 to 1%). The CDR3 sequence: CASSLSPRGQPQHF. The CDR3 DNA sequence: TGTGCCAGCAGCTTGTCCCCCAGGGGCCAGCCCCAGCATTTT. This chain joins TRBV5-6 and TRBJ1-5; perhaps TRBD1 as D (6 bases). Trimming took 1 base from V and 7 from J, leaving 12 bases between them. Germline V gives CDR1 SGHDT, CDR2 YYEEEE. The CDR3 runs 14 residues.

The J gene is TRBJ1-2, the V gene TRBV9; TRBD1 matches at 10 bases. Germline V CDR1 and CDR2: SGDLS, YYNGEE. With V trimmed by 2 bases and J by 8 bases, 9 bases remained unmatched. This CDR3 is built from 15 residues. The CDR3 sequence is CASSVYGTGVEGYTF. The CDR3 DNA reads TGTGCCAGCAGCGTTTACGGGACAGGGGTGGAAGGCTACACCTTC.

This clonotype came up once. CDR3 region: CASSLSPSGRAITGELFF. CDR3 nucleotide sequence: TGTGCCAGCAGTTTATCGCCTAGCGGGAGGGCGATCACCGGGGAGCTGTTTTTT. The chain links TRBV27 to TRBJ2-2; 12 bases align to TRBD2. The germline V gene has CDR1 MNHEY and CDR2 SMNVEV (reference sequence). The junction had 6 bases not matched to a gene; V was cut back by 0 bases and J by 4 bases. This CDR3 spans 18 amino acids.

The genes are TRBV28 and TRBJ1-1; 8 bases match TRBD1. Germline-derived CDR1 and CDR2 are MDHEN and SYDVKM. J was trimmed by 8 bases and V by 2 bases; bases with no gene match: 4. This CDR3 has 13 amino acids. In nucleotides, the CDR3 is TGTGCCAGCAGTTTACCCAGGGGGCTGGAAGCTTTCTTT. It codes for CASSLPRGLEAFF.

On this clonotype: A read error may account for a junction end that differs from germline. The chain joins TRBV20-1 to TRBJ1-1; a possible D gene is TRBD1 (6 bases). This CDR3 region has 13 residues. Germline CDR1 is DFQATT and CDR2 is SNEGSKA (reference sequence). CDR3 protein: CSARRGRDTEAFF. CDR3 coding DNA: TGCAGTGCTCGGAGAGGGCGGGACACTGAGGCTTTCTTT.

Within the sample, this clonotype is medium-sized. This CDR3 reads CSAAIRAYNEQFF. The CDR3 region has the DNA TGCAGTGCCGCGATCCGGGCCTACAATGAGCAGTTCTTC. The chain couples TRBV20-1 to TRBJ2-1; D unclear. The CDR3 consists of 13 residues. The V gene lost 6 bases and the J gene lost 2 bases, with 11 bases spanning the gap. Germline V lookup: CDR1 DFQATT, CDR2 SNEGSKA (reference sequence).

Concerning this clonotype: Relative to the germline gene, one junction end is altered; a read error may explain this. The chain carries TRBV7-9 and TRBJ2-1; D is unclear. This CDR3 comprises 14 residues. Looked up from germline, CDR1 is SEHNR and CDR2 is FQNEAQ (reference sequence). The CDR3 region has the DNA TGTGCCGGCAGCCCCCTTGGGATACGCAATGAGCAGTTCTTC. It yields the protein CAGSPLGIRNEQFF.

In its sample, this clonotype was seen a few times. V and J are TRBV6-4 and TRBJ1-3, with D possibly TRBD1 on 5 matching bases. The CDR3 has 14 amino acids. Trimming left V 3 bases short and J 0 bases short, with 6 bases between. Per germline, CDR1 MRHNA and CDR2 SNTAGT. CDR3 bases: TGTGCCAGCAGTGAAGGGGCCTCTGGAAACACCATATATTTT. Encoded protein: CASSEGASGNTIYF.

This chain uses TRBV10-2 with TRBJ1-1; weak D call: TRBD1 (6 bases). The V end lost 8 bases, the J end lost 10 bases, and 20 bases lay between the germline ends. The CDR3 consists of 13 residues. Germline V gives CDR1 WSHSY, CDR2 SAAADI. CDR3 amino acids: CASASGTTRPAFF. CDR3 nucleotides: TGCGCCAGCGCCTCCGGGACAACCCGCCCAGCTTTCTTT.

The sample holds a few counts of this clonotype. This chain uses TRBV20-1 with TRBJ2-7, with D unclear. V lost 0 bases, J lost 7 bases, and 10 bases lay in between. The CDR3 length is 12 residues. Germline V gene data show CDR1 as DFQATT and CDR2 as SNEGSKA (reference sequence). Here the CDR3 reads CSARDLQFEQYF. CDR3 DNA: TGCAGTGCTAGAGATCTTCAGTTTGAGCAGTACTTC.

The sample holds one count of this clonotype. One end of the junction varies from germline; a read error may be responsible. The chain employs TRBV29-1 and TRBJ1-3; D gene uncertain. This CDR3 has 13 amino acids. Germline assignment: CDR1 SQVTM and CDR2 ANQGSEA. The CDR3 DNA reads as TGCAGCGCTGAACTGGTCTCTGGAAACACCATATATTTT. Amino acid sequence: CSAELVSGNTIYF.

The chain links TRBV19 to TRBJ1-2; D not certain. Trimming pared 3 bases from V and 4 bases from J, leaving 9 bases between. The CDR3 sequence is 13 residues long. CDR1 and CDR2 from the germline V gene are LNHDA and SQIVND (reference sequence). The CDR3 DNA reads TGTGCCAGTAGTATGTACAGACTCTATGGCTACACCTTC. This sequence encodes CASSMYRLYGYTF.

This chain connects TRBV6-1 to TRBJ2-7; TRBD2 matches 8 bases. Germline V lookup: CDR1 MNHNS, CDR2 SASEGT. The trim removed 8 bases at V and 4 bases at J, leaving 1 base unmatched. The CDR3 length is 11 residues. CDR3 sequence: CASRGGYEQYF. DNA for the CDR3: TGTGCCAGCCGGGGGGGGTACGAGCAGTACTTC.

This clonotype is termed large. The rearrangement joins TRBV11-2 to TRBJ1-2, with 7 bases that match TRBD1. This CDR3 comprises 19 residues. Trimming cost V 4 bases and J 0 bases; bases outside gene matches: 17. The germline CDR1 and CDR2 sequences are SGHAT and FQNNGV. This chain's CDR3 is CASSSIDLTGKPPNYGYTF. DNA for the CDR3: TGTGCCAGCAGCTCAATCGACCTGACAGGGAAGCCCCCTAACTATGGCTACACCTTC.

This chain connects TRBV10-1 to TRBJ2-2; D is perhaps TRBD1 (6 bases). CDR1 is WNHNN and CDR2 is SYGVQD in the germline V gene (reference sequence). This CDR3 comprises 14 residues. The V end lost 6 bases, the J end lost 4 bases, and 12 bases lay between the germline ends. As DNA, the CDR3 is TGCGCCAGCAGGGATCCGACAGGCACCGGGGAGCTGTTTTTT. Protein: CASRDPTGTGELFF.

The chain links TRBV4-1 to TRBJ1-2, with D tentatively TRBD1 (5 bases). CDR1 MGHRA and CDR2 YSYEKL come from the germline V gene. Trimming shortened V by 4 bases and J by 4 bases, and 10 bases separated the two germline ends. This CDR3 has 13 residues. Here the CDR3 reads CASSREQGYGYTF. The DNA of the CDR3 is TGCGCCAGCAGCCGTGAGCAGGGCTATGGCTACACCTTC.

V and J are TRBV2 and TRBJ1-5, with a weak D call TRBD1 (5 bases). Per the germline V gene, CDR1 is SNHLY and CDR2 is FYNNEI. The CDR3 covers 14 residues. The V and J ends lost 7 bases and 0 bases respectively, with 10 bases between them. In DNA form, the CDR3 reads TGTGCCAGCATGGTGGACACTAGCAATCAGCCCCAGCATTTT. Amino acids: CASMVDTSNQPQHF.

The J gene is TRBJ1-2, the V gene TRBV27; 7 nucleotides align to TRBD1. The CDR3 is made up of 15 amino acids. Germline assignment: CDR1 MNHEY and CDR2 SMNVEV (reference sequence). With V trimmed by 5 bases and J by 7 bases, 13 bases remained unmatched. CDR3 DNA: TGTGCCAGCAGTCACACAGGGGCAATCGGTGGTGGCTACACCTTC. Translation: CASSHTGAIGGGYTF.

This chain uses TRBV6-1 with TRBJ2-1; no clear D. The CDR3 length is 12 residues. Trimming stripped 8 bases from V and 6 bases from J, with 11 bases between. Per germline, CDR1 MNHNS and CDR2 SASEGT. DNA of the CDR3: TGTGCCAGCGAAAGGCAGGCCAATGAGCAGTTCTTC. Translation: CASERQANEQFF.

The rearrangement uses TRBV6-2 or TRBV6-3 and TRBJ2-7; possibly TRBD1 for D (6 bases). Germline V gene data show CDR1 as MNHEY and CDR2 as SVGEGT. The CDR3 spans 15 residues. The ends were cut back, 4 bases at V and 11 bases at J, with 24 bases in the middle. CDR3 DNA: TGTGCCAGCAGTTCCCCCGGCAGGGGTTCCCCAGAGGAGTACTTC. This gives the protein CASSSPGRGSPEEYF.

The chain joins TRBV27 to TRBJ1-2; 8 bases are a match to TRBD1. This CDR3 has 14 amino acids. Germline trimming cut 7 bases from V and 0 bases from J; bases unmatched to any gene: 4. The germline gives CDR1 MNHEY, CDR2 SMNVEV (reference sequence). The CDR3 DNA reads as TGTGCCAGCAAGGGGACAGGAGCTAACTATGGCTACACCTTC. Translating it yields CASKGTGANYGYTF.